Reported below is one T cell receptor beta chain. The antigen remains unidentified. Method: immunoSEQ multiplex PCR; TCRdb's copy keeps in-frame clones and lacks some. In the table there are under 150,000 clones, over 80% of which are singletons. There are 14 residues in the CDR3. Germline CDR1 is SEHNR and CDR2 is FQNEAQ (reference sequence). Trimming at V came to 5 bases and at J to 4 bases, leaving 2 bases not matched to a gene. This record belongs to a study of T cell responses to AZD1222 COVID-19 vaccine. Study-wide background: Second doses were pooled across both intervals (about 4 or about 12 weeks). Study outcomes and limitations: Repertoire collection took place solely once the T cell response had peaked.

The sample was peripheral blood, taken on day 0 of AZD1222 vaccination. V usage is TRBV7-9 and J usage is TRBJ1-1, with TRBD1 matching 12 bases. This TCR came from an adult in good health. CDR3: CASSPGQGATEAFF. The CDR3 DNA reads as TGTGCCAGCAGCCCGGGACAGGGGGCCACTGAAGCTTTCTTT.